Given below is one T cell receptor beta chain in context. Assay: immunoSEQ multiplex PCR; the TCRdb copy retains only in-frame clones and omits some. The table includes 20,000 to 25,000 clones, 91% detected once. This entry is derived from a study of T cell changes during pregnancy in multiple sclerosis. The length of the CDR3 is 16 residues. V lost 0 bases, J lost 2 bases, and 8 bases stayed unmatched. CDR1 SGHKS and CDR2 YYEKEE come from the germline V gene (reference sequence). This sequence was found in a female donor in good health, enrolled as a control in a pregnancy study. The chain couples TRBV5-5 to TRBJ2-7; TRBD1 matches 7 bases. This specimen was CD4+ T cells from peripheral blood mononuclear cells, taken after pregnancy. The CDR3 spells CASSLGQGIYTYEQYF. The CDR3, as DNA: TGTGCCAGCAGCTTGGGACAGGGAATATACACCTACGAGCAGTACTTC.